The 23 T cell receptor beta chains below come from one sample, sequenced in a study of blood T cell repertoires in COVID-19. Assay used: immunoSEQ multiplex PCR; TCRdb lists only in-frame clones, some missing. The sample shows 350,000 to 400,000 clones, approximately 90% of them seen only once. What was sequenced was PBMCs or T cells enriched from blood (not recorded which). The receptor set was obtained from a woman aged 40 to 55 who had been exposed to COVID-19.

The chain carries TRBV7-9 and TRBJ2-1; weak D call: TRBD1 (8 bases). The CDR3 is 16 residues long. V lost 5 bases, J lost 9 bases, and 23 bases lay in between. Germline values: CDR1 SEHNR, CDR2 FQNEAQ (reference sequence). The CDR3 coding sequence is TGTGCCAGCAGCCAGGGGGCTAGCGGCAGTTCGGGTGAGCAGTTCTTC. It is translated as CASSQGASGSSGEQFF.

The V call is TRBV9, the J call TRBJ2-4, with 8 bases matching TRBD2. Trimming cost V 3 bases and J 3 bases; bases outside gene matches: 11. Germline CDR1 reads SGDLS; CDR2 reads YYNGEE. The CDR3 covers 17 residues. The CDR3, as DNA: TGTGCCAGCAGCGCGTCCGGGAGGGGTAAGGGCAAAAACATTCAGTACTTC. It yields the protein CASSASGRGKGKNIQYF. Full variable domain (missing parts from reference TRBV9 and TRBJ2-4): DSGVTQTPKHLITATGQRVTLRCSPRSGDLSVYWYQQSLDQGLQFLIQYYNGEERAKGNILERFSAQQFPDLHSELNLSSLELGDSALYFCASSASGRGKGKNIQYFGAGTRLSVL.

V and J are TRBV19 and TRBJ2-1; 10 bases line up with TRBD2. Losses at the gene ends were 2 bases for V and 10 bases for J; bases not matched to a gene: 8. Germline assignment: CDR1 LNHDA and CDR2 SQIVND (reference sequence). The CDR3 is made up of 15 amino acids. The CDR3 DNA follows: TGTGCCAGTAGTATAAGCGGGGGGGGACAGACCGAGCAGTTCTTC. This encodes CASSISGGGQTEQFF.

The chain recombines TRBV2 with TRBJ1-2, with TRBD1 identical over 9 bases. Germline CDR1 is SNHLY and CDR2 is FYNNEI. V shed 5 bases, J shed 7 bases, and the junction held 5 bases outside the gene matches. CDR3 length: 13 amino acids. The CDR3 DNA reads TGTGCCAGCAGTCCTACAGGGGGCAGTGGCTACACCTTC. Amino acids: CASSPTGGSGYTF.

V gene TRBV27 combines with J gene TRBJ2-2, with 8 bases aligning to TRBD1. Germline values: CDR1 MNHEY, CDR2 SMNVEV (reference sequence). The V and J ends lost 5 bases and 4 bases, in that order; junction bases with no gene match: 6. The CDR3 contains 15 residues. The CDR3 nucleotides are TGTGCCAGCAGTACGGACAGGGACCCCACCGGGGAGCTGTTTTTT. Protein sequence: CASSTDRDPTGELFF.

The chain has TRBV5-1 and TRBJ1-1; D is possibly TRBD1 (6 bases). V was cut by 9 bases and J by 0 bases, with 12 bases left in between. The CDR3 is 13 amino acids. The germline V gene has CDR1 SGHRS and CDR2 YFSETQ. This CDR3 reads CATAQGMNTEAFF. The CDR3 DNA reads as TGCGCCACCGCACAGGGTATGAACACTGAAGCTTTCTTT.

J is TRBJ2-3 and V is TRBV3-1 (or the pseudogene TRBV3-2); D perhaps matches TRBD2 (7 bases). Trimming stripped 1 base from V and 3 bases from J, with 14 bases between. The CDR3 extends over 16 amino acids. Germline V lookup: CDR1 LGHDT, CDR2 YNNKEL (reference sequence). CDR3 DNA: TGTGCCAGCAGCCAAGGTGGGGGGGCGGGTACAGATACGCAGTATTTT. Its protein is CASSQGGGAGTDTQYF.

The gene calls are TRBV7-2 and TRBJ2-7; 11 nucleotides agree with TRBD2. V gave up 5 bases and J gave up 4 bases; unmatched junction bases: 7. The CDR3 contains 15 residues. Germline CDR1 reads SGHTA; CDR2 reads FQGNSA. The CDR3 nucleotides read TGTGCCAGCAGCGTGCCGGGACTAGCGGATTACGAGCAGTACTTC. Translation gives CASSVPGLADYEQYF.

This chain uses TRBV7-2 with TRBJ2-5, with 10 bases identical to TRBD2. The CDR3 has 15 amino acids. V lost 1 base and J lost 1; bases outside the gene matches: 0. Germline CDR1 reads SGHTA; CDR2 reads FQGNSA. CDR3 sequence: CASSLVAGGQETQYF. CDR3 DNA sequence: TGTGCCAGCAGCTTAGTAGCGGGAGGCCAAGAGACCCAGTACTTC.

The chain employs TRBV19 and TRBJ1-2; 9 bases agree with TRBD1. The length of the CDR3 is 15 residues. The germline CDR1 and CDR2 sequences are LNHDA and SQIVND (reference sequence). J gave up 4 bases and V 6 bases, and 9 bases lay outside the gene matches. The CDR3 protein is CASSHRDRALYGYTF. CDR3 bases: TGTGCCAGTAGCCACCGGGACAGGGCCCTCTATGGCTACACCTTC.

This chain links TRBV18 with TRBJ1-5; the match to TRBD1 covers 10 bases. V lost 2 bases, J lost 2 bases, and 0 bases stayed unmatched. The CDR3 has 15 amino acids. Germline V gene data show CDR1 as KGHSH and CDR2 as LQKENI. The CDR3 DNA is TGTGCCAGCTCACCAGGGACAGGGGGCAATCAGCCCCAGCATTTT. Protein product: CASSPGTGGNQPQHF.

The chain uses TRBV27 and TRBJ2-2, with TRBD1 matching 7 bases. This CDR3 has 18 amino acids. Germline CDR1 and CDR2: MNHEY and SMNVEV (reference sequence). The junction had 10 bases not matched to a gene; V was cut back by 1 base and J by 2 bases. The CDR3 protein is CASSLWNFGTVNTGELFF. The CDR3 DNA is TGTGCCAGCAGTTTATGGAACTTTGGGACAGTAAACACCGGGGAGCTGTTTTTT.

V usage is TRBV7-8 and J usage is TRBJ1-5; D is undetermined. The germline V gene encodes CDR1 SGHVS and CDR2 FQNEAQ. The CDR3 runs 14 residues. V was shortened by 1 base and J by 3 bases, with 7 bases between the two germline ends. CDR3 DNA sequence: TGTGCCAGCAGCTTAGACAGTCCCAATCAGCCCCAGCATTTT. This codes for CASSLDSPNQPQHF.

In nucleotides, the CDR3 is TGTGCCACCAGTGACGGGACATCTAACTATGGCTACACCTTC. Amino acid sequence: CATSDGTSNYGYTF. This rearrangement joins TRBV24-1 to TRBJ1-2; D is possibly TRBD1 (6 bases). Trimming removed 4 bases at V and 0 bases at J, with 8 bases between. CDR1 and CDR2 (germline): KGHDR, SFDVKD. The CDR3 has 14 residues.

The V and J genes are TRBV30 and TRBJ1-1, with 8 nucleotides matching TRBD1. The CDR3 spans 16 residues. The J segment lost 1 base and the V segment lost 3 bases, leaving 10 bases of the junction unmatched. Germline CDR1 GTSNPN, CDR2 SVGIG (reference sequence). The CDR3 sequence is CAWRSGGNSWNTEAFF. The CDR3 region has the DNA TGTGCCTGGAGGTCAGGGGGCAACAGTTGGAACACTGAAGCTTTCTTT.

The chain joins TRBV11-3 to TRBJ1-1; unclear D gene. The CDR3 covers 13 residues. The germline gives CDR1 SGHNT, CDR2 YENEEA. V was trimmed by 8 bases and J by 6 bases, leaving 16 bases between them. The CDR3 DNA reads TGTGCCAGCGGCCTCGGAGGGAAGCCTGAAGCTTTCTTT. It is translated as CASGLGGKPEAFF.

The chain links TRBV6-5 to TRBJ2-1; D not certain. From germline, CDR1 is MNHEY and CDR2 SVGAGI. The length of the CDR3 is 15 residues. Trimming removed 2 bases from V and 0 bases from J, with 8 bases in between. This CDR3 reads CASSYMPSSYNEQFF. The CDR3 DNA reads TGTGCCAGCAGTTACATGCCCAGCTCCTACAATGAGCAGTTCTTC.

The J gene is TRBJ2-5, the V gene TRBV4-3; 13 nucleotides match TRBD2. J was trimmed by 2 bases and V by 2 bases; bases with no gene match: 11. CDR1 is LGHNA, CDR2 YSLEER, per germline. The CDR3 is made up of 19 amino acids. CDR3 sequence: CASSQKGGLAGAGQETQYF. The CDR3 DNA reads TGCGCCAGCAGCCAAAAGGGTGGACTAGCGGGGGCTGGGCAAGAGACCCAGTACTTC.

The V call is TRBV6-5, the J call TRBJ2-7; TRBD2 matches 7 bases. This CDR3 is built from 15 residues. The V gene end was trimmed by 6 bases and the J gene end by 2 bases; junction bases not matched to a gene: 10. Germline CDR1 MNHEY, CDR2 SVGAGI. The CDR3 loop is CASSPGLVGAYEQYF. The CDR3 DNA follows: TGTGCCAGCAGCCCCGGACTAGTGGGGGCCTACGAGCAGTACTTC.

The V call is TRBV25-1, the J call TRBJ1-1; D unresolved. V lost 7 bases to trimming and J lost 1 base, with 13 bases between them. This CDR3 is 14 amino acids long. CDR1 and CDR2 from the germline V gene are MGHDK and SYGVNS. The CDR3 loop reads CASIHDGKNTEAFF. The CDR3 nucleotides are TGTGCCAGCATCCATGACGGGAAGAACACTGAAGCTTTCTTT.

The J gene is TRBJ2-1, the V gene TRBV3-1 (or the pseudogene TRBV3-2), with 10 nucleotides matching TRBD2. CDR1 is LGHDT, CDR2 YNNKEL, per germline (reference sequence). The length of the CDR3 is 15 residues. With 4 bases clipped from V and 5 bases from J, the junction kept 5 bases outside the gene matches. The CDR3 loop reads CASSPALAGHNEQFF. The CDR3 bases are TGTGCCAGCAGCCCGGCACTAGCGGGACACAATGAGCAGTTCTTC.

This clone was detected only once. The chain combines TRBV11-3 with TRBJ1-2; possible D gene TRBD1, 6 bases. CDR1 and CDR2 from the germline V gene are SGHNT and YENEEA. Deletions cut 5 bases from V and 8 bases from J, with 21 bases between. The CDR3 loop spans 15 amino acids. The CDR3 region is CASSPQGVGTFGYTF. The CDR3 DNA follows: TGTGCCAGCAGCCCACAAGGTGTGGGGACATTCGGCTACACCTTC.

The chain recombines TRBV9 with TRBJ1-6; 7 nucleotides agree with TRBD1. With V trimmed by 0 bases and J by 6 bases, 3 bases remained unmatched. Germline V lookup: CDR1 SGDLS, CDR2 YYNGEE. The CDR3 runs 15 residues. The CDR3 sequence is CASSVATGANSPLHF. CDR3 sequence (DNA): TGTGCCAGCAGCGTAGCTACAGGGGCTAATTCACCCCTCCACTTT. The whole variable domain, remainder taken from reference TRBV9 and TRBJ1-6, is DSGVTQTPKHLITATGQRVTLRCSPRSGDLSVYWYQQSLDQGLQFLIQYYNGEERAKGNILERFSAQQFPDLHSELNLSSLELGDSALYFCASSVATGANSPLHFGNGTRLTVT.